One and the same sample provided the 32 T cell receptor beta chains below, sequenced in a study of blood T cell repertoires in COVID-19. Clones were sequenced by immunoSEQ multiplex PCR, and TCRdb holds only the in-frame ones, with some missing. The sample lists 200,000 or so clones; about 87% were seen once. The sample was peripheral blood. Receptors were obtained from a man between 65 and 85 years old with acute or convalescent COVID-19.

The J gene is TRBJ2-1, the V gene TRBV29-1; 10 positions agree with TRBD1. The CDR3 extends over 13 amino acids. The germline gives CDR1 SQVTM, CDR2 ANQGSEA. V shed 8 bases, J shed 8 bases, and the junction held 9 bases outside the gene matches. CDR3 DNA sequence: TGCAGCTCTAGGGACAGGGGATACGATGAGCAGTTCTTC. Residues: CSSRDRGYDEQFF.

The chain employs TRBV5-1 and TRBJ2-4; D uncertain. Deletions cut 1 base from V and 5 bases from J, with 4 bases between. This CDR3 spans 12 amino acids. The V gene's germline CDR1 is SGHRS and CDR2 YFSETQ. The CDR3 nucleotides are TGCGCCAGCAGCTTGTCAGAAAACATTCAGTACTTC. Translated: CASSLSENIQYF. Together with reference TRBV5-1 and TRBJ2-4, the CDR3 gives the full variable domain: KAGVTQTPRYLIKTRGQQVTLSCSPISGHRSVSWYQQTPGQGLQFLFEYFSETQRNKGNFPGRFSGRQFSNSRSEMNVSTLELGDSALYLCASSLSENIQYFGAGTRLSVL.

This clone showed up just once. This chain joins TRBV13 and TRBJ2-7; D may be TRBD2 (6 bases). Germline V lookup: CDR1 PRHDT, CDR2 FYEKMQ (reference sequence). The CDR3 covers 17 residues. V shed 2 bases and J shed 4 bases, with 21 bases lying between them. The CDR3 reads CASSLTRNVGEAYEQYF. CDR3 sequence (DNA): TGTGCCAGCAGCTTAACCCGTAACGTGGGGGAGGCATACGAGCAGTACTTC.

V and J are TRBV28 and TRBJ2-7, with TRBD1 matching 7 bases. The CDR3 has 15 amino acids. The germline CDR1 and CDR2 sequences are MDHEN and SYDVKM. With 4 bases clipped from V and 6 bases from J, the junction kept 12 bases outside the gene matches. CDR3 DNA sequence: TGTGCCAGCAGTTCCTCAGGGGCAGGGGGTGGCGAGCAGTACTTC. The encoded protein is CASSSSGAGGGEQYF.

This sequence joins TRBV15 and TRBJ1-6; D is possibly TRBD1 (5 bases). The CDR3 is 16 residues long. Trimming shortened V by 4 bases and J by 5 bases, and 15 bases separated the two germline ends. Looked up from germline, CDR1 is LNHNV and CDR2 is YYDKDF (reference sequence). The CDR3 region is CATSTNTGQNNSPLHF. CDR3 in DNA: TGTGCCACCAGCACCAACACAGGACAAAATAATTCACCCCTCCACTTT.

The CDR3 loop is CASSRTGTFGELFF. DNA for the CDR3: TGTGCCAGCAGTCGTACAGGGACCTTCGGGGAGCTGTTTTTT. The V and J genes are TRBV28 and TRBJ2-2; maybe TRBD1 (6 bases). Trimming removed 5 bases from V and 7 bases from J, with 14 bases in between. The V gene's germline CDR1 is MDHEN and CDR2 SYDVKM. This CDR3 is 14 amino acids long.

The V and J genes are TRBV4-3 and TRBJ1-2; 8 bases fit TRBD1. V was clipped by 2 bases and J by 4 bases; unmatched bases: 6. This CDR3 comprises 15 residues. CDR1 is LGHNA, CDR2 YSLEER, per germline. The chain's CDR3 is CASSQRTGYGYGYTF. Here the CDR3 DNA reads TGCGCCAGCAGCCAAAGGACAGGGTACGGCTATGGCTACACCTTC.

The chain joins TRBV5-6 to TRBJ2-5, with TRBD1 matching 9 bases. J gave up 5 bases and V 4 bases, and 12 bases lay outside the gene matches. Germline CDR1 is SGHDT and CDR2 is YYEEEE. CDR3 length equals 16 residues. Here the CDR3 reads CASSPPRQGVDETQYF. The DNA of the CDR3 is TGTGCCAGCAGCCCGCCCCGACAGGGGGTAGATGAGACCCAGTACTTC.

The rearrangement uses TRBV19 and TRBJ1-5; TRBD1 matches 11 bases. Trimming removed 4 bases from V and 4 bases from J; junction bases left unmatched: 9. The CDR3 length is 17 residues. Germline lookup yields CDR1 LNHDA and CDR2 SQIVND (reference sequence). The CDR3: CASSTPRRDRGNQPQHF. Here the CDR3 DNA reads TGTGCCAGTAGTACCCCACGACGGGACAGGGGGAATCAGCCCCAGCATTTT.

This clone has a single count. The V call is TRBV3-1 (or the pseudogene TRBV3-2), the J call TRBJ1-5; unclear D gene. The CDR3 loop spans 14 amino acids. CDR1 and CDR2 (germline): LGHDT, YNNKEL (reference sequence). The V end lost 0 bases, the J end lost 3 bases, and 6 bases lay between the germline ends. The CDR3 loop reads CASSQDNNNQPQHF. For the CDR3, the DNA is TGTGCCAGCAGCCAAGATAATAACAATCAGCCCCAGCATTTT.

The chain has TRBV5-1 and TRBJ2-2, with a tentative D call TRBD1 (6 bases). Trimming shortened V by 4 bases and J by 4 bases, and 14 bases separated the two germline ends. There are 15 residues in the CDR3. The germline CDR1 and CDR2 sequences are SGHRS and YFSETQ. In DNA, the CDR3 is TGCGCCAGCAGCCTCCAGGGGCTGGGCACCGGGGAGCTGTTTTTT. Translating gives CASSLQGLGTGELFF.

Only one count was recorded for this clone. The V and J genes are TRBV6-2 or TRBV6-3 and TRBJ2-3; D call uncertain. This CDR3 is built from 15 residues. Germline V CDR1 and CDR2: MNHEY, SVGEGT. V was trimmed by 2 bases and J by 1 base, leaving 10 bases between them. DNA of the CDR3: TGTGCCAGCAGTTACCTAAATTTGCGCACAGATACGCAGTATTTT. Translating gives CASSYLNLRTDTQYF.

The rearrangement uses TRBV9 and TRBJ2-2; 9 bases match TRBD1. The CDR3 contains 14 residues. V trimming: 6 bases; J trimming: 3 bases; junction bases outside the gene matches: 3. The germline CDR1 and CDR2 sequences are SGDLS and YYNGEE. CDR3 region: CASTTGGDTGELFF. CDR3 sequence (DNA): TGTGCCAGCACGACAGGGGGGGACACCGGGGAGCTGTTTTTT.

The chain joins TRBV19 to TRBJ2-1; 14 bases map to TRBD2. Unmatched junction bases numbered 8, after V lost 3 bases and J lost 7 bases. CDR1 is LNHDA and CDR2 is SQIVND in the germline V gene (reference sequence). The CDR3 covers 17 residues. This CDR3 is CASSMAIGLAGGNEQFF. The CDR3 coding sequence is TGTGCCAGTAGTATGGCTATCGGACTAGCGGGAGGTAATGAGCAGTTCTTC.

The genes are TRBV5-1 and TRBJ2-3, with TRBD2 matching over 10 bases. V lost 4 bases to trimming and J lost 4 bases; unmatched junction nucleotides: 6. Germline V gene data show CDR1 as SGHRS and CDR2 as YFSETQ. There are 15 residues in the CDR3. The chain's CDR3 is CASSRDSGRSDTQYF. The CDR3 coding sequence is TGCGCCAGCAGCAGGGATAGCGGGAGGTCAGATACGCAGTATTTT.

The V and J genes are TRBV2 and TRBJ1-1; 8 bases line up with TRBD1. Trimming took 2 bases from V and 7 from J; bases not matched to a gene: 6. This CDR3 spans 14 amino acids. Germline CDR1 SNHLY, CDR2 FYNNEI. For the CDR3, the DNA is TGTGCCAGCAGTGAACAGGGGGCTGTTTTTGAAGCTTTCTTT. This translates into CASSEQGAVFEAFF.

The J gene is TRBJ1-2, the V gene TRBV6-2 or TRBV6-3; D gene ambiguous. The V end lost 6 bases, the J end lost 7 bases, and 15 bases lay between the germline ends. There are 13 residues in the CDR3. Germline values: CDR1 MNHEY, CDR2 SVGEGT. CDR3 sequence (DNA): TGTGCCAGCAGCCCAGGAGGTGGTGTTGGCTACACCTTC. It translates to CASSPGGGVGYTF.

This chain joins TRBV6-4 and TRBJ1-1; 7 bases are shared with TRBD1. Trimming at V came to 5 bases and at J to 4 bases, leaving 22 bases not matched to a gene. This CDR3 is built from 19 residues. Per germline, CDR1 MRHNA and CDR2 SNTAGT. The CDR3 DNA reads as TGTGCCAGCAGTATTCGACAGGGATGGGTCAACTTGAGGGCCACTGAAGCTTTCTTT. Encoded protein: CASSIRQGWVNLRATEAFF.

CDR3 region: CASSPQGTSGQPQHF. In DNA, the CDR3 is TGTGCCAGCAGCCCACAGGGGACTTCTGGACAGCCCCAGCATTTT. The chain is built from TRBV27 and TRBJ1-5; TRBD1 agrees at 7 bases. V shed 6 bases and J 7 bases; nucleotides not matched to a gene: 12. Germline CDR1 reads MNHEY; CDR2 reads SMNVEV (reference sequence). This CDR3 is 15 amino acids long.

This chain connects TRBV28 to TRBJ1-5; D gene ambiguous. CDR3 size: 16 residues. Germline CDR1 reads MDHEN; CDR2 reads SYDVKM. Trimming removed 2 bases at V and 8 bases at J, with 19 bases between. CDR3 bases: TGTGCCAGCAGTTTACCCACAGCTTCAAACAGCAAGCCCCAGCATTTT. Amino acids: CASSLPTASNSKPQHF. Full variable domain (rest looked up from reference TRBV28 and TRBJ1-5): DVKVTQSSRYLVKRTGEKVFLECVQDMDHENMFWYRQDPGLGLRLIYFSYDVKMKEKGDIPEGYSVSREKKERFSLILESASTNQTSMYLCASSLPTASNSKPQHFGDGTRLSIL.

The chain has TRBV28 and TRBJ1-4, with a tentative D call TRBD1 (5 bases). Germline values: CDR1 MDHEN, CDR2 SYDVKM. V gave up 4 bases and J gave up 0 bases, with 12 bases separating them. The CDR3 contains 16 residues. The CDR3 protein is CASSSPGGATNEKLFF. The CDR3 region has the DNA TGTGCCAGCAGTTCACCCGGAGGGGCAACTAATGAAAAACTGTTTTTT.

J is TRBJ2-3 and V is TRBV9; 7 bases map to TRBD1. V shed 1 base, J shed 4 bases, and the junction held 6 bases outside the gene matches. Germline-derived CDR1 and CDR2 are SGDLS and YYNGEE. The CDR3 is 15 amino acids. The CDR3 loop is CASSVQGVRADTQYF. The CDR3 nucleotides are TGTGCCAGCAGCGTACAGGGGGTCAGGGCAGATACGCAGTATTTT.

The chain links TRBV28 to TRBJ1-5; TRBD1 agrees at 8 bases. The CDR3 spans 15 residues. CDR1 is MDHEN and CDR2 is SYDVKM in the germline V gene. Germline trimming cut 6 bases from V and 4 bases from J; bases unmatched to any gene: 8. The CDR3 region is CASSLRRTGNQPQHF. DNA for the CDR3: TGTGCCAGCAGCCTCAGGCGGACAGGGAATCAGCCCCAGCATTTT.

This sequence joins TRBV27 and TRBJ2-2; 9 positions agree with TRBD1. The length of the CDR3 is 20 residues. Germline trimming cut 3 bases from V and 6 bases from J; bases unmatched to any gene: 20. Germline V gives CDR1 MNHEY, CDR2 SMNVEV (reference sequence). CDR3 nucleotide sequence: TGTGCCAGCAGTTTTTTGTTTGGACAGGGGCTCCACGGGGGGCCCGGGGAGCTGTTTTTT. Amino acids: CASSFLFGQGLHGGPGELFF.

CDR3 residues: CASTPLAGGGELFF. Written as DNA, the CDR3 is TGTGCCAGCACCCCGCTAGCGGGAGGCGGGGAGCTGTTTTTT. The chain couples TRBV7-3 to TRBJ2-2; TRBD2 agrees at 11 bases. The CDR3 has 14 amino acids. J was trimmed by 7 bases and V by 7 bases; bases with no gene match: 5. The germline V gene encodes CDR1 SGHTA and CDR2 FQGTGA.

The genes are TRBV5-5 and TRBJ2-7; TRBD1 might be the D (6 bases). CDR1 is SGHKS and CDR2 is YYEKEE in the germline V gene (reference sequence). This CDR3 has 16 residues. V was pared by 0 bases and J by 0 bases, with 13 bases between. The CDR3 loop is CASSLVWTESSYEQYF. The DNA for the CDR3 is TGTGCCAGCAGCTTGGTATGGACAGAGAGCTCCTACGAGCAGTACTTC.

This rearrangement joins TRBV5-4 to TRBJ2-5; 8 nucleotides match TRBD2. Per the germline V gene, CDR1 is SGHNT and CDR2 is YYREEE (reference sequence). The CDR3 is 16 amino acids. V gave up 0 bases and J gave up 5 bases; unmatched junction bases: 9. CDR3 DNA: TGTGCCAGCAGCTTGGCAGATAGCGGGATAGGTGAGACCCAGTACTTC. This gives the protein CASSLADSGIGETQYF. The full variable domain, its missing parts supplied by reference TRBV5-4 and TRBJ2-5, is ETGVTQSPTHLIKTRGQQVTLRCSSQSGHNTVSWYQQALGQGPQFIFQYYREEENGRGNFPPRFSGLQFPNYSSELNVNALELDDSALYLCASSLADSGIGETQYFGPGTRLLVL.

This chain uses TRBV30 with TRBJ2-1; 10 nucleotides align to TRBD1. V shed 2 bases and J 4 bases; nucleotides not matched to a gene: 11. Germline V gene data show CDR1 as GTSNPN and CDR2 as SVGIG (reference sequence). This CDR3 has 17 residues. The CDR3 loop is CAWSMRTGGRAYNEQFF. The CDR3 DNA reads TGTGCCTGGAGTATGAGGACAGGGGGTAGGGCTTACAATGAGCAGTTCTTC.

V usage is TRBV20-1 and J usage is TRBJ1-2; TRBD1 matches at 12 bases. Looked up from germline, CDR1 is DFQATT and CDR2 is SNEGSKA (reference sequence). The CDR3 consists of 13 residues. The V segment lost 3 bases and the J segment 7 bases; nucleotides outside the gene matches: 3. The CDR3 protein is CSASGGQGAGYTF. The CDR3 nucleotides read TGCAGTGCTAGTGGGGGACAGGGGGCTGGCTACACCTTC.

The rearrangement joins TRBV12-3 or TRBV12-4 to TRBJ1-1, with TRBD1 identical over 9 bases. V trimming: 6 bases; J trimming: 8 bases; junction bases outside the gene matches: 7. This CDR3 contains 13 residues. The CDR3 protein is CASRDLDRGEAFF. The CDR3 DNA is TGTGCCAGCAGGGACTTAGACAGGGGGGAAGCTTTCTTT.

The chain carries TRBV7-2 and TRBJ2-7; 8 bases map to TRBD1. The V segment lost 6 bases and the J segment 3 bases; nucleotides outside the gene matches: 10. Germline-derived CDR1 and CDR2 are SGHTA and FQGNSA. This CDR3 is built from 15 residues. The DNA of the CDR3 is TGTGCCAGCAGACTAAATCCAGGACAGGGCTACGAGCAGTACTTC. It specifies CASRLNPGQGYEQYF. The variable domain in full, with the rest retrieved from reference TRBV7-2 and TRBJ2-7, is GAGVSQSPSNKVTEKGKDVELRCDPISGHTALYWYRQSLGQGLEFLIYFQGNSAPDKSGLPSDRFSAERTGGSVSTLTIQRTQQEDSAVYLCASRLNPGQGYEQYFGPGTRLTVT.

V and J are TRBV5-4 and TRBJ2-2; the D gene is possibly TRBD2 (6 bases). The length of the CDR3 is 17 residues. CDR1 is SGHNT, CDR2 YYREEE, per germline (reference sequence). V lost 0 bases, J lost 7 bases, and 19 bases lay in between. CDR3 in amino acids: CASSLAGTSRPGGELFF. CDR3 sequence (DNA): TGTGCCAGCAGCTTGGCCGGGACTTCCCGGCCGGGCGGGGAGCTGTTTTTT.